This T cell receptor (beta chain) comes out of a study of T cell changes during pregnancy in multiple sclerosis. Libraries were prepared by immunoSEQ multiplex PCR; TCRdb keeps only in-frame clonotypes and omits some of them. This table has about 16,000 clones, approximately 95% appearing once. Germline CDR1 reads SGHRS; CDR2 reads YFSETQ. V lost 3 bases, J lost 0 bases, and 5 bases stayed unmatched. This CDR3 has 16 residues. The chain combines TRBV5-1 with TRBJ2-1; TRBD1 aligns across 8 bases. The starting material was peripheral blood, obtained in the third trimester of pregnancy. The sequence came from a female donor with multiple sclerosis, enrolled in a pregnancy study. CDR3 nucleotides: TGCGCCAGCAGCTCCCAGGACAGGGTCTCCTACAATGAGCAGTTCTTC. As protein: CASSSQDRVSYNEQFF. Full variable domain (remainder filled in from reference TRBV5-1 and TRBJ2-1): KAGVTQTPRYLIKTRGQQVTLSCSPISGHRSVSWYQQTPGQGLQFLFEYFSETQRNKGNFPGRFSGRQFSNSRSEMNVSTLELGDSALYLCASSSQDRVSYNEQFFGPGTRLTVL.